These 31 T cell receptor beta chains came from one sample sequenced in a study of CD8+CD57+ T cells in acquired aplastic anemia. TCR beta VDJ and CDR3 profiling used genomic DNA as template. One entry per CDR3 protein, called by TCRdb with MiXCR from the reads. The data contain 150,000 to 200,000 distinct CDR3 sequences, 45% to 55% of them singletons. The authors sequenced patients whose flow cytometry had shown CD8+CD57+ cell expansion. The sequencing sample was made of sorted CD4+, CD8+, or CD8+CD57+ T cells (not recorded which) from PBMCs. The receptors were sampled from a human donor with aplastic anemia.

The J gene is TRBJ2-2, the V gene TRBV7-9; 7 positions match TRBD1. V was pared by 6 bases and J by 5 bases, with 9 bases of the junction left unmatched. CDR3 length: 15 residues. Germline V gene sequence: CDR1 SEHNR, CDR2 FQNEAQ (reference sequence). The CDR3, as DNA: TGTGCCAGCAGACTACGACAGGGCGGGACCGGGGAGCTGTTTTTT. Residues: CASRLRQGGTGELFF.

In its sample, this clonotype was seen many times. The V call is TRBV11-3, the J call TRBJ2-2; D is perhaps TRBD2 (7 bases). With 3 bases removed from V and 2 bases from J, the gap between germline ends came to 10 bases. This CDR3 has 15 residues. In germline, CDR1 is SGHNT, CDR2 YENEEA. The CDR3 is CASSFGGLNTGELFF. The CDR3 DNA reads as TGTGCCAGCAGCTTCGGGGGGCTTAACACCGGGGAGCTGTTTTTT.

The V and J genes are TRBV19 and TRBJ2-1; 8 bases align to TRBD2. V dropped 8 bases and J dropped 4; count of bases not matched to a gene: 10. Germline V gene data show CDR1 as LNHDA and CDR2 as SQIVND (reference sequence). This CDR3 comprises 15 residues. CDR3 DNA sequence: TGTGCCAGTGGATCCGAAGCGGGGGTTTACAATGAGCAGTTCTTC. Its protein is CASGSEAGVYNEQFF.

The chain employs TRBV19 and TRBJ1-4; D remains unclear. With 1 base removed from V and 8 bases from J, the gap between germline ends came to 17 bases. Germline V CDR1 and CDR2: LNHDA, SQIVND (reference sequence). This CDR3 is 16 amino acids long. The CDR3 sequence: CASSIALREEGEKLFF. DNA of the CDR3: TGTGCCAGTAGTATAGCCCTGCGGGAGGAAGGCGAAAAACTGTTTTTT. The whole variable domain, remainder taken from reference TRBV19 and TRBJ1-4, is DGGITQSPKYLFRKEGQNVTLSCEQNLNHDAMYWYRQDPGQGLRLIYYSQIVNDFQKGDIAEGYSVSREKKESFPLTVTSAQKNPTAFYLCASSIALREEGEKLFFGSGTQLSVL.

This clonotype was found once. J is TRBJ2-3 and V is TRBV29-1; D may be TRBD1 (6 bases). This CDR3 contains 13 residues. V was shortened by 7 bases and J by 2 bases, with 13 bases between the two germline ends. Germline V gene lookup returns CDR1 SQVTM and CDR2 ANQGSEA. The chain's CDR3 is CSASGHNTDTQYF. The CDR3 DNA follows: TGCAGCGCTTCGGGACACAACACAGATACGCAGTATTTT.

This clonotype was picked up a small number of times. This chain joins TRBV3-1 and TRBJ2-3; D is uncertain. V was pared by 0 bases and J by 2 bases, with 3 bases between. Per germline, CDR1 LGHDT and CDR2 YNNKEL (reference sequence). This CDR3 spans 13 amino acids. The CDR3 DNA reads TGTGCCAGCAGCCAAGAGGTCACAGATACGCAGTATTTT. Its translation is CASSQEVTDTQYF.

This clonotype was counted many times. The CDR3: CASSFDYEQYF. CDR3 DNA sequence: TGTGCCAGCAGCTTCGACTACGAGCAGTACTTC. The genes are TRBV5-4 and TRBJ2-7; D uncertain. Trimming pared 2 bases from V and 3 bases from J, leaving 3 bases between. The CDR3 loop spans 11 amino acids. Germline V gives CDR1 SGHNT, CDR2 YYREEE (reference sequence).

This chain uses TRBV7-9 with TRBJ2-7, with unresolved D. Germline assignment: CDR1 SEHNR and CDR2 FQNEAQ (reference sequence). V was clipped by 0 bases and J by 2 bases, with 8 bases between them. The CDR3 extends over 14 amino acids. The CDR3 sequence: CASSLAADPYEQYF. CDR3 nucleotide sequence: TGTGCCAGCAGCTTAGCAGCCGACCCCTACGAGCAGTACTTC.

For this clonotype: Relative to the germline gene, one junction end is altered; a read error may explain this. CDR3 bases: TGTGCTAGCAGTCCAGACCGGGGGCAATCCCTCCACTTT. Translating gives CASSPDRGQSLHF. The chain is built from TRBV7-6 and TRBJ1-6, with D tentatively TRBD1 (6 bases). CDR1 is SGHVS, CDR2 FNYEAQ, per germline. This CDR3 spans 13 amino acids.

This clonotype was observed at least ten times. The chain has TRBV7-8 and TRBJ2-7; D might be TRBD1 (8 bases). The V and J ends lost 4 bases and 1 base respectively, with 17 bases between them. Germline V gene data show CDR1 as SGHVS and CDR2 as FQNEAQ. The CDR3 sequence is 16 residues long. The CDR3 sequence: CASSSSGGDRSYEQYF. The CDR3 DNA reads as TGTGCCAGCAGCTCTAGTGGGGGGGACAGGTCCTACGAGCAGTACTTC.

There are a few counts of this clonotype. The gene calls are TRBV7-8 and TRBJ1-6; D remains ambiguous. The germline V gene has CDR1 SGHVS and CDR2 FQNEAQ. CDR3 length: 14 amino acids. The V gene lost 0 bases and the J gene lost 11 bases, with 11 bases spanning the gap. The CDR3 loop reads CASSLAGGWAPLHF. CDR3 coding DNA: TGTGCCAGCAGCTTAGCTGGAGGTTGGGCACCCCTCCACTTT.

The table lists this clonotype with many counts. This chain connects TRBV20-1 to TRBJ2-1; D uncertain. Trimming shortened V by 0 bases and J by 8 bases, and 5 bases separated the two germline ends. The CDR3 length is 11 residues. Germline V CDR1 and CDR2: DFQATT, SNEGSKA (reference sequence). The CDR3: CSARDDYEQFF. As DNA, the CDR3 is TGCAGTGCTAGAGATGATTATGAGCAGTTCTTC.

The gene calls are TRBV7-9 and TRBJ1-6; a possible D gene is TRBD1 (6 bases). There are 12 residues in the CDR3. The germline CDR1 and CDR2 sequences are SEHNR and FQNEAQ (reference sequence). Trimming pared 3 bases from V and 9 bases from J, leaving 6 bases between. The CDR3 nucleotides are TGTGCCAGCAGCTTGGGGGCTTCACCCCTCCACTTT. Translation gives CASSLGASPLHF.

The CDR3 here is CSARDPGQGYEQYF. CDR3 bases: TGCAGTGCTAGAGATCCCGGACAGGGTTACGAGCAGTACTTC. V and J are TRBV20-1 and TRBJ2-7; TRBD1 agrees at 8 bases. CDR1 DFQATT and CDR2 SNEGSKA come from the germline V gene (reference sequence). This CDR3 has 14 residues. Losses at the gene ends were 0 bases for V and 4 bases for J; bases not matched to a gene: 5.

Of note for this clonotype: A much larger clone sits a single nucleotide away, making a read error possible. In nucleotides, the CDR3 is TGTGCCAGCAAGAAAGTTAGCTCCTACAATGGGCAGTTCTTC. Amino acids: CASKKVSSYNGQFF. V usage is TRBV9 and J usage is TRBJ2-1; D gene ambiguous. There are 14 residues in the CDR3. Germline CDR1 is SGDLS and CDR2 is YYNGEE. Complete variable domain (other parts from reference TRBV9 and TRBJ2-1): DSGVTQTPKHLITATGQRVTLRCSPRSGDLSVYWYQQSLDQGLQFLIQYYNGEERAKGNILERFSAQQFPDLHSELNLSSLELGDSALYFCASKKVSSYNGQFFGPGTRLTVL.

This clonotype has just a few counts. V is TRBV18 and J is TRBJ1-5, with a possible D match to TRBD1 (5 bases). V lost 2 bases to trimming and J lost 5 bases, with 10 bases between them. CDR3 length: 14 residues. CDR1 is KGHSH and CDR2 is LQKENI in the germline V gene. In nucleotides, the CDR3 is TGTGCCAGCTCACCATCGAGGGGAGATCAGCCCCAGCATTTT. This sequence encodes CASSPSRGDQPQHF.

This chain uses TRBV19 with TRBJ2-3, with TRBD2 matching over 10 bases. The V gene's germline CDR1 is LNHDA and CDR2 SQIVND (reference sequence). The CDR3 totals 13 residues. V was clipped by 11 bases and J by 5 bases; unmatched bases: 7. The CDR3 DNA is TGTGCCGCCCTAGCGGGAGATGGAGATACGCAGTATTTT. Translating gives CAALAGDGDTQYF.

The sample holds a few counts of this clonotype. The chain employs TRBV15 and TRBJ2-7; 8 nucleotides match TRBD2. The V and J ends lost 0 bases and 6 bases, in that order; junction bases with no gene match: 10. Germline CDR1 is LNHNV and CDR2 is YYDKDF (reference sequence). The CDR3 consists of 16 residues. CDR3 in amino acids: CATSREGSSGLAEQYF. CDR3 bases: TGTGCCACCAGCAGAGAGGGGTCCAGCGGACTAGCCGAGCAGTACTTC.

This clonotype was recorded many times. The chain joins TRBV30 to TRBJ2-7, with a weak D call TRBD1 (5 bases). Germline V gives CDR1 GTSNPN, CDR2 SVGIG (reference sequence). The CDR3 is 13 amino acids. The V end lost 4 bases, the J end lost 5 bases, and 15 bases lay between the germline ends. DNA for the CDR3: TGTGCCTGGACCTTAGACAGTACGAACGAGCAGTACTTC. It specifies CAWTLDSTNEQYF.

The chain carries TRBV20-1 and TRBJ2-2; TRBD1 agrees at 9 bases. Germline V gene sequence: CDR1 DFQATT, CDR2 SNEGSKA (reference sequence). The CDR3 is 21 amino acids. J was trimmed by 3 bases and V by 0 bases; bases with no gene match: 20. As DNA, the CDR3 is TGCAGTGCTAGAGATAGGTCCCGGACAGGGGACGGTATCGGGGACACCGGGGAGCTGTTTTTT. This gives the protein CSARDRSRTGDGIGDTGELFF.

Regarding this clonotype: A much larger clone lies one base from this, so it may be a read error. The chain is built from TRBV11-1 and TRBJ2-1; D is unclear. Germline V gene data show CDR1 as SGHAT and CDR2 as FQDESV (reference sequence). The CDR3 totals 17 residues. The CDR3 reads CASSLSNARHSYNQQFF. The CDR3 DNA is TGTGCCAGCAGCTTATCCAACGCAAGGCACTCCTACAATCAGCAGTTCTTC.

V usage is TRBV24-1 and J usage is TRBJ1-2, with 9 positions matching TRBD1. With V trimmed by 0 bases and J by 8 bases, 6 bases remained unmatched. The CDR3 spans 15 residues. Germline V gene sequence: CDR1 KGHDR, CDR2 SFDVKD. CDR3 amino acids: CATSDLRRTGEGYTF. The CDR3 DNA follows: TGTGCCACCAGTGATTTGAGACGGACAGGGGAGGGCTACACCTTC.

The sample holds many counts of this clonotype. V usage is TRBV6-5 and J usage is TRBJ1-1; D is ambiguous. The CDR3 spans 12 residues. Deletions cut 2 bases from V and 7 bases from J, with 8 bases between. Germline CDR1 reads MNHEY; CDR2 reads SVGAGI. The CDR3, as DNA: TGTGCCAGCAGTTACCCTCAAAGTGAAGCTTTCTTT. Amino acids: CASSYPQSEAFF.

The table lists this clonotype with a count of one. The rearrangement uses TRBV19 and TRBJ1-1; 8 bases line up with TRBD1. The germline gives CDR1 LNHDA, CDR2 SQIVND (reference sequence). CDR3 length: 16 residues. V lost 3 bases and J lost 1; bases outside the gene matches: 7. The DNA of the CDR3 is TGTGCCAGTAGTATCCCCTCAGGGGGCACGAACACTGAAGCTTTCTTT. Its protein is CASSIPSGGTNTEAFF.

This chain connects TRBV9 to TRBJ1-6; 7 nucleotides agree with TRBD1. The CDR3 has 14 amino acids. Germline assignment: CDR1 SGDLS and CDR2 YYNGEE. The trim removed 4 bases at V and 7 bases at J, leaving 5 bases unmatched. CDR3 residues: CASSPRDRNSPLHF. For the CDR3, the DNA is TGTGCCAGCAGCCCCCGGGACAGAAATTCACCCCTCCACTTT. The full variable domain, its missing parts supplied by reference TRBV9 and TRBJ1-6, is DSGVTQTPKHLITATGQRVTLRCSPRSGDLSVYWYQQSLDQGLQFLIQYYNGEERAKGNILERFSAQQFPDLHSELNLSSLELGDSALYFCASSPRDRNSPLHFGNGTRLTVT.

Details on this clonotype: The junction differs from germline at one of its ends, possibly a read error. V usage is TRBV2 and J usage is TRBJ2-1, with TRBD2 as a possible D gene (6 bases). Germline CDR1 is SNHLY and CDR2 is FYNNEI. The length of the CDR3 is 14 residues. CDR3 bases: TGCGCCAGCAGTGAAAGGCAGGGAGGCCACGAGCAGTTCTTC. Protein: CASSERQGGHEQFF.

This clonotype was seen repeatedly, ten times or more. This chain uses TRBV6-5 with TRBJ1-4; D remains ambiguous. The germline V gene encodes CDR1 MNHEY and CDR2 SVGAGI. This CDR3 has 13 residues. Trimming removed 4 bases at V and 8 bases at J, with 11 bases between. Here the CDR3 reads CASSSHRREKLFF. DNA for the CDR3: TGTGCCAGCAGTTCACACCGGAGGGAAAAACTGTTTTTT.

This chain joins TRBV6-1 and TRBJ1-1; the D gene is possibly TRBD1 (5 bases). V lost 8 bases to trimming and J lost 5 bases, with 15 bases between them. The germline V gene has CDR1 MNHNS and CDR2 SASEGT. The CDR3 totals 13 residues. In DNA form, the CDR3 reads TGTGCCAGCTACCTTCGGGGGGTTACTGAAGCTTTCTTT. This encodes CASYLRGVTEAFF.

This CDR3 is CATSRVLPGANYGYTF. In DNA, the CDR3 is TGTGCCACCAGCAGAGTTCTTCCGGGAGCTAACTATGGCTACACCTTC. The V call is TRBV15, the J call TRBJ1-2; D remains unclear. Germline V lookup: CDR1 LNHNV, CDR2 YYDKDF (reference sequence). The CDR3 sequence is 16 residues long. Trimming took off 1 base at V and 0 bases at J, with 12 bases between the two ends. Full variable domain (remainder filled in from reference TRBV15 and TRBJ1-2): DAMVIQNPRYQVTQFGKPVTLSCSQTLNHNVMYWYQQKSSQAPKLLFHYYDKDFNNEADTPDNFQSRRPNTSFCFLDIRSPGLGDTAMYLCATSRVLPGANYGYTFGSGTRLTVV.

The chain has TRBV29-1 and TRBJ2-7; no clear D. V lost 4 bases and J lost 0, with 7 bases in between. The CDR3 runs to 12 residues. The V gene's germline CDR1 is SQVTM and CDR2 ANQGSEA. The CDR3 here is CSVVLSSYEQYF. The CDR3 DNA reads as TGCAGCGTTGTTCTCAGCTCCTACGAGCAGTACTTC.

This clonotype was counted many times. The J gene is TRBJ2-2, the V gene TRBV11-2; 7 bases agree with TRBD1. The V segment lost 5 bases and the J segment 7 bases; nucleotides outside the gene matches: 13. CDR3 size: 16 residues. Germline assignment: CDR1 SGHAT and CDR2 FQNNGV. CDR3 amino acids: CASSHRDRLKDGELFF. In nucleotides, the CDR3 is TGTGCCAGCAGCCATCGGGACAGATTAAAAGACGGGGAGCTGTTTTTT.